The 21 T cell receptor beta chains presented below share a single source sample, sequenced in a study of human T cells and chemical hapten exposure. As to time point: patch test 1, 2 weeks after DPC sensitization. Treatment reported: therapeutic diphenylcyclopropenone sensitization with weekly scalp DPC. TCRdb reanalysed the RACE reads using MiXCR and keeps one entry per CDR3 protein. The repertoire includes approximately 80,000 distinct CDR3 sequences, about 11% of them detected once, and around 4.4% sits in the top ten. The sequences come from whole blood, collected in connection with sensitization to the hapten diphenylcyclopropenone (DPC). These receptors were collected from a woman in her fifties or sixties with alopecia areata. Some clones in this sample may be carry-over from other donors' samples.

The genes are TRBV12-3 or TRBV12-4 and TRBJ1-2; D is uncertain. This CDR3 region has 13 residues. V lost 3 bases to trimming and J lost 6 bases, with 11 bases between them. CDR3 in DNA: TGTGCCAGCAGTTTGAAAGTGGCGGATGGCTACACCTTC. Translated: CASSLKVADGYTF.

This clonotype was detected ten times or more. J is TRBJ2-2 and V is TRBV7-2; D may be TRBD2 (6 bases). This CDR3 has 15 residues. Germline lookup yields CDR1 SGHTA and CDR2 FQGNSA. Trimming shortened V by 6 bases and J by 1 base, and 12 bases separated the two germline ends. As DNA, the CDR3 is TGTGCCAGCAGGCCCGGGACTGAGAACACCGGGGAGCTGTTTTTT. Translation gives CASRPGTENTGELFF.

CDR3 nucleotides: TGCGCCAGCAGCCAACCAAAGACAGGGTCCTCCTACAATGAGCAGTTCTTC. Protein product: CASSQPKTGSSYNEQFF. V and J are TRBV4-3 and TRBJ2-1; 7 nucleotides match TRBD1. Trimming at V came to 2 bases and at J to 0 bases, leaving 7 bases not matched to a gene. The germline CDR1 and CDR2 sequences are LGHNA and YSLEER. The CDR3 is 17 residues long.

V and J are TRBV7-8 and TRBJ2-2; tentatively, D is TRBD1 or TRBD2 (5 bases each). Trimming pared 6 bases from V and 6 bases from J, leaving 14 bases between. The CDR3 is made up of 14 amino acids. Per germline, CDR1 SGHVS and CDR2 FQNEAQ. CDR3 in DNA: TGTGCCAGCAGGCCGGGACGGTGGTCCGGGGAGCTGTTTTTT. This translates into CASRPGRWSGELFF.

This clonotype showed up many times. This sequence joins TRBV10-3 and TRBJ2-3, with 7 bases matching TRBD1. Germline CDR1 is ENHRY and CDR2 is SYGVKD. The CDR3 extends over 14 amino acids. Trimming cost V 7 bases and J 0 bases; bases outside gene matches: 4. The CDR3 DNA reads TGTGCCATCAAGGGGGCTTTTAGCACAGATACGCAGTATTTT. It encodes CAIKGAFSTDTQYF.

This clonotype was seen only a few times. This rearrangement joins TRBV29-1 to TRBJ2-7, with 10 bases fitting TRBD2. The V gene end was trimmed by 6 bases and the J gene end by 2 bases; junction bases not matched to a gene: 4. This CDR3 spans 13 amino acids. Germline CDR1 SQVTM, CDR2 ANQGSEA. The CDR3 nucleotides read TGCAGCGTGTCAGCGGGAGGGCCCTACGAGCAGTACTTC. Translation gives CSVSAGGPYEQYF.

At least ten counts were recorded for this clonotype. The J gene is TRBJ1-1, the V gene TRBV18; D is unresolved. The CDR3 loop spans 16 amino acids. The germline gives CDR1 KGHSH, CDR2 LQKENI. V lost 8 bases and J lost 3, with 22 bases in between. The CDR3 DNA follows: TGTGCCAGCCAGCGCTACCGGGGATCGGCTGACACTGAAGCTTTCTTT. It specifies CASQRYRGSADTEAFF.

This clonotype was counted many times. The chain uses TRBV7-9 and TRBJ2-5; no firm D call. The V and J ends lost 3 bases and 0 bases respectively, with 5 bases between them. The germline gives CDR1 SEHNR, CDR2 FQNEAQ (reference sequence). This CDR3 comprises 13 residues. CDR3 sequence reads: CASSFRDQETQYF. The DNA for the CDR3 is TGTGCCAGCAGCTTCCGGGACCAAGAGACCCAGTACTTC.

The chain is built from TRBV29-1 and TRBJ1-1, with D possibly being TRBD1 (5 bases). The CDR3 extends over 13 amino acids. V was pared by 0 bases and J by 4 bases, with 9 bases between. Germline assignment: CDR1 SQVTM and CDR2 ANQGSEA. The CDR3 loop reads CSVEEGVLTEAFF. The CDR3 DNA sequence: TGCAGCGTTGAAGAGGGGGTCCTCACTGAAGCTTTCTTT.

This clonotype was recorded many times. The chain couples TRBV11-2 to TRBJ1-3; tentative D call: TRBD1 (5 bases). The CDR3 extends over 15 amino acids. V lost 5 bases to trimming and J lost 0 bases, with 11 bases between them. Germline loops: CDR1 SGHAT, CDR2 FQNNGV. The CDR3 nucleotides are TGTGCCAGCAGCACCTCCACAGGCTCTGGAAACACCATATATTTT. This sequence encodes CASSTSTGSGNTIYF.

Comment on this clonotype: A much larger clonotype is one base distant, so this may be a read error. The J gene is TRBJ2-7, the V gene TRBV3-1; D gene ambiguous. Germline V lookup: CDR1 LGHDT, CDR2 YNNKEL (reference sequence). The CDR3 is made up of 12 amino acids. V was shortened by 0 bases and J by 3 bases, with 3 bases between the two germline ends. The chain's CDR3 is CASSQENYEQYF. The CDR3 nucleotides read TGTGCCAGCAGCCAAGAGAACTACGAGCAGTACTTC.

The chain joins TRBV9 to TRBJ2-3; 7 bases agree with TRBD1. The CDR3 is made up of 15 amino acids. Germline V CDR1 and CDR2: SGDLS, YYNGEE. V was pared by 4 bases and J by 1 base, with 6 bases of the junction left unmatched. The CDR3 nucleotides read TGTGCCAGCAGCTACCGACAGGGAGGCACAGATACGCAGTATTTT. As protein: CASSYRQGGTDTQYF. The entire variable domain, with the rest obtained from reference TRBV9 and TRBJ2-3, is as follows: DSGVTQTPKHLITATGQRVTLRCSPRSGDLSVYWYQQSLDQGLQFLIQYYNGEERAKGNILERFSAQQFPDLHSELNLSSLELGDSALYFCASSYRQGGTDTQYFGPGTRLTVL.

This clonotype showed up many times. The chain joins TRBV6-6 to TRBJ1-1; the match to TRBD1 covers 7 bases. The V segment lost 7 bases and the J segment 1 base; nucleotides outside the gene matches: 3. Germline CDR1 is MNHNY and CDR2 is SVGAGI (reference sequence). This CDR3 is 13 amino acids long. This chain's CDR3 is CASIRQGNTEAFF. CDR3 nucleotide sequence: TGTGCCAGCATCCGACAGGGGAACACTGAAGCTTTCTTT.

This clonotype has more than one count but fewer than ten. CDR3 sequence (DNA): TGCGCCAGCAGCTCGCGGGACAGGGGAATCTATGGCTACACCTTC. It encodes CASSSRDRGIYGYTF. The chain recombines TRBV5-1 with TRBJ1-2; 10 bases map to TRBD1. CDR3 length equals 15 residues. V lost 3 bases and J lost 4; bases outside the gene matches: 6. CDR1 is SGHRS and CDR2 is YFSETQ in the germline V gene.

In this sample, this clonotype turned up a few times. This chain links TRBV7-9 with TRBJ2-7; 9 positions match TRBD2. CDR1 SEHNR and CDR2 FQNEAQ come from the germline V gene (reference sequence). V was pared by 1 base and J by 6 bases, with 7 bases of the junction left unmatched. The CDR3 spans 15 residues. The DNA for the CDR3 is TGTGCCAGCAGCTTAGAGGCGGGAGGGCCTCGCGAGCAGTACTTC. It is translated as CASSLEAGGPREQYF.

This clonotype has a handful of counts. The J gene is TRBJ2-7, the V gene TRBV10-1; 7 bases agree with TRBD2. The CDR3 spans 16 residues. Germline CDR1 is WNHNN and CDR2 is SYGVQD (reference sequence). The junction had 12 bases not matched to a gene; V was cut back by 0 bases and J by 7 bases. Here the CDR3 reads CASSESTPSLGGEQYF. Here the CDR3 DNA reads TGCGCCAGCAGTGAGTCGACTCCCAGCCTGGGGGGGGAGCAGTACTTC.

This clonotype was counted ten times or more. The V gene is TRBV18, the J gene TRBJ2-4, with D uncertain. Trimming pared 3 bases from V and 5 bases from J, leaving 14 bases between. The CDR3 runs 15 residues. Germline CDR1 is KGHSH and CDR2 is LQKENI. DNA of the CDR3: TGTGCCAGCTCACCCGGGTCCGACCCCCAAAACATTCAGTACTTC. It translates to CASSPGSDPQNIQYF.

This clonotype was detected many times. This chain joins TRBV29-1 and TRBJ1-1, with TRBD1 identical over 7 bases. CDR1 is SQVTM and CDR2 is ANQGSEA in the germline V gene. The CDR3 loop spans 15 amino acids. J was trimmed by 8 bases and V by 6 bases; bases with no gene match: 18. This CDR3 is CSVPQGGARVAEAFF. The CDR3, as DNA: TGCAGCGTCCCCCAGGGGGGGGCGCGAGTCGCAGAAGCTTTCTTT.

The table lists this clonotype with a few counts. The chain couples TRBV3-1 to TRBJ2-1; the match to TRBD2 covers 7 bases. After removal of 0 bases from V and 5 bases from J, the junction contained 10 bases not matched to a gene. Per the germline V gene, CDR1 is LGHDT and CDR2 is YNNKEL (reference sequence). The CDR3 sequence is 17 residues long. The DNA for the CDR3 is TGTGCCAGCAGCCAAGATCTTCGGCGGGAGTTGGACAATGAGCAGTTCTTC. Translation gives CASSQDLRRELDNEQFF.

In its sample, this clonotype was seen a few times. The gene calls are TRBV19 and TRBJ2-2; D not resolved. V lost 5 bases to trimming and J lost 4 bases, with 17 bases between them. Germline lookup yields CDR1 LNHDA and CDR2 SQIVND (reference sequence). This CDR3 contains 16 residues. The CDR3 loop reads CASSFGPLFGTGELFF. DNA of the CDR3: TGTGCCAGTAGTTTCGGGCCCCTTTTTGGCACCGGGGAGCTGTTTTTT.

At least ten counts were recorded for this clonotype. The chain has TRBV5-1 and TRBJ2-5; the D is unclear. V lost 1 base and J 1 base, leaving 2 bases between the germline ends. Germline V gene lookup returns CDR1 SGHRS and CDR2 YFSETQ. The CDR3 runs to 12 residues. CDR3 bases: TGCGCCAGCAGCTTGTCCCAAGAGACCCAGTACTTC. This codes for CASSLSQETQYF.